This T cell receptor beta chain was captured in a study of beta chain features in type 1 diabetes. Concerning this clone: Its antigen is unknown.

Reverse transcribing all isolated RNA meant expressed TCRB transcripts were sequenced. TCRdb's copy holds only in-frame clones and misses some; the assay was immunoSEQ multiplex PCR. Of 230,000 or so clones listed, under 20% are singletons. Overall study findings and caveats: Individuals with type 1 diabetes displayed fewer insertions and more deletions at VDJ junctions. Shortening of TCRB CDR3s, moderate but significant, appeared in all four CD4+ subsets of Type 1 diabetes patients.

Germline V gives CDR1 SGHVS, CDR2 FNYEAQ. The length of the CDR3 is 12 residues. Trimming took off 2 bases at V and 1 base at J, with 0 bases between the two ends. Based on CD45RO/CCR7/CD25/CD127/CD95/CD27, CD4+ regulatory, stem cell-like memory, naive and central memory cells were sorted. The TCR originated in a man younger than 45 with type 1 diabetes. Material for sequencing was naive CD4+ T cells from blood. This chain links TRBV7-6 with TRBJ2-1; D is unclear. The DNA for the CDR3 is TGTGCCAGCAGCTTATCCTACAATGAGCAGTTCTTC. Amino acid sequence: CASSLSYNEQFF.